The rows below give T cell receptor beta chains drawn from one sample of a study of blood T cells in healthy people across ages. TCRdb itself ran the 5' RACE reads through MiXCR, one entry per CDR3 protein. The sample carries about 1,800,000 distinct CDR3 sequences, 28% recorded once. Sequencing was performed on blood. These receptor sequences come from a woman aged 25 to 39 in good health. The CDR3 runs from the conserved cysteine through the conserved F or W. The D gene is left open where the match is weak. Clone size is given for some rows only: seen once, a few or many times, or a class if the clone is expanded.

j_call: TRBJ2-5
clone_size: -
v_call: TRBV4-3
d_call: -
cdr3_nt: TGCGCCCCCCCCGGGGAAGTACTAGGGAAAGAGACCCAGTACTTC
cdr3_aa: CAPPGEVLGKETQYF

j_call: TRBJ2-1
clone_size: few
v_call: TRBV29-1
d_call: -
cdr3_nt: TGCAGCGTTGCGGGGGCGGGTGTTCATGAGCAGTTCTTC
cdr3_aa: CSVAGAGVHEQFF

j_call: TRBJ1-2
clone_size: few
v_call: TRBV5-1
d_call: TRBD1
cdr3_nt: TGCGCCAGCAGCTCCGGGGACAGTAATGGCTACACCTTC
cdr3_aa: CASSSGDSNGYTF

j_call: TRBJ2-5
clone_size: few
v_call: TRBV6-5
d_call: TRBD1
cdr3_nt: TGTGCCAGCAGTTACGGGGGACAGTTCCAAGAGACCCAGTACTTC
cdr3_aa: CASSYGGQFQETQYF

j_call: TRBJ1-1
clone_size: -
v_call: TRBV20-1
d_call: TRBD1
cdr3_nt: TGCAGTGCGAGAGGGGCAGGGGGGGACACTGAAGCTTTCTTT
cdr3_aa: CSARGAGGDTEAFF

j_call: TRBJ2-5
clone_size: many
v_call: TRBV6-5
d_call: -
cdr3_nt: TGTGCCAGCAGTTACGGGCAGGGAATGGAAGAGACCCAGTACTTC
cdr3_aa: CASSYGQGMEETQYF

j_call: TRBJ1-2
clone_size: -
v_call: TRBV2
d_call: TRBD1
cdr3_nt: TGTGCCAGCAGTGAACAGGGACAGGACTATGGCTACACCTTC
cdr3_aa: CASSEQGQDYGYTF

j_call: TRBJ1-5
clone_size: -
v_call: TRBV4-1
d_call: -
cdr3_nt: TGCGCCAGCAGCCAAGGAAGAGGATTTAGCAATCAGCCCCAGCATTTT
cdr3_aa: CASSQGRGFSNQPQHF

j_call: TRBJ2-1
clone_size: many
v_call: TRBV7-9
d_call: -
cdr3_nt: TGTGCCAGCAGCAACATCCCGGGACGGACCGACAATGAGCAGTTCTTC
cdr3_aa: CASSNIPGRTDNEQFF

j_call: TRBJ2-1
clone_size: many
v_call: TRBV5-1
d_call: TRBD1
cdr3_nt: TGCGCCAGCAGCCCCGGGACAGCCCTAAGCTCCTACAATGAGCAGTTCTTC
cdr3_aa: CASSPGTALSSYNEQFF

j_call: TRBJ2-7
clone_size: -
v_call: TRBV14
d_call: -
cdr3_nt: TGTGCCAGCAGCCAAGTTCGGGGATACTACGAGCAGTACTTC
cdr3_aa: CASSQVRGYYEQYF

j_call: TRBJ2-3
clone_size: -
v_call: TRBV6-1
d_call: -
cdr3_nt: TGTGCCAGCAGCGGGGGACGACAACCGGATACGCAGTATTTT
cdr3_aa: CASSGGRQPDTQYF

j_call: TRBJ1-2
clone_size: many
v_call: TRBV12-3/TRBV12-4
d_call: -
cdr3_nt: TGTGCCAGCAGCCAGGACAGCCTCGAGGGTCATGGCTACACCTTC
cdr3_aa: CASSQDSLEGHGYTF

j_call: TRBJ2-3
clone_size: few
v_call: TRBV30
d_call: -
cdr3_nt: TGTGCCTGGAGCGCTCGCGAAGATACGCAGTATTTT
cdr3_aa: CAWSAREDTQYF

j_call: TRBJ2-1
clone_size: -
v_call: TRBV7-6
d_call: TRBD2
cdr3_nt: TGTGCCAGCAGCTTAGAATCATGGACTAGCGGGATTTACAATGAGCAGTTCTTC
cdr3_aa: CASSLESWTSGIYNEQFF

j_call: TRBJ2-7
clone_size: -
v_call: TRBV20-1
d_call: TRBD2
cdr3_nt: TGCAGTGCCCCTACACCGGGACTAGCGGGAGGGCCGAGCTACGAGCAGTACTTC
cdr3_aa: CSAPTPGLAGGPSYEQYF

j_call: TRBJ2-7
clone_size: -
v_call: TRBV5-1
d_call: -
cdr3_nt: TGCGCCAGCAGCGCGGACAGTCACTACGAGCAGTACTTC
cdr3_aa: CASSADSHYEQYF

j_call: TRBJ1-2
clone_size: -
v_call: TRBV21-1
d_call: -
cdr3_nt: TGTGCCAGCAGCAAAGAGGGGGGCGCGTGCACCTTC
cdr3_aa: CASSKEGGACTF

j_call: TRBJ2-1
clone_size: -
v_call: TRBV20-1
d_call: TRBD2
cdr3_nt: TGCAGTGCTAGGGGGACTAGCGGGAGTTACAATGAGCAGTTCTTC
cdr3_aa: CSARGTSGSYNEQFF

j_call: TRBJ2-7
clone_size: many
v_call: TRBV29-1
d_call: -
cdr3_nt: TGCAGCGTTGAAGGGCACCTCGAGCAGTACTTC
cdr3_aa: CSVEGHLEQYF

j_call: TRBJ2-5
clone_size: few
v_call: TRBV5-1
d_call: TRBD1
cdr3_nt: TGCGCCAGCAGCTTCGCAGGGGGTTCCGAAGAGACCCAGTACTTC
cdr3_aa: CASSFAGGSEETQYF

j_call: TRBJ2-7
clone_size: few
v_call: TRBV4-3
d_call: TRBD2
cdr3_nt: TGCGCCAGCAGCCAAGATCTAGGCCGGGAGGGCTCCTACGAGCAGTACTTC
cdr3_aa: CASSQDLGREGSYEQYF

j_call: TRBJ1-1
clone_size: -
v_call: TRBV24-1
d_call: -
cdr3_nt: TGTGCCACCGAGGTCAGTTGCCCGAACACTGAAGCTTTCTTT
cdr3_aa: CATEVSCPNTEAFF

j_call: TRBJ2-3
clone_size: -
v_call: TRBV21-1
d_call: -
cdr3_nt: TGTGCCAGCAGCAACCAGGGGGCTAGCGGGACGTTTTCAGATACGCAGTATTTT
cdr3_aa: CASSNQGASGTFSDTQYF

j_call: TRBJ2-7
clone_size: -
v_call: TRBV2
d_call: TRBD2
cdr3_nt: TGTGCCAGCAGTTACCGGGAGGTGTTCGAGCAGTACTTC
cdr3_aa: CASSYREVFEQYF

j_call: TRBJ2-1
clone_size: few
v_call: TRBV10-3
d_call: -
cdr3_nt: TGTGCCATCAGTGGAAACAGTCCCAGGAGCTCCTACAATGAGCAGTTCTTC
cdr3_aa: CAISGNSPRSSYNEQFF

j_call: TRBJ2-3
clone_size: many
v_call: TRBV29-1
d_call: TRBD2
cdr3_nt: TGCAGCGTTGACGGACTAGCGGGTCGCACAGATACGCAGTATTTT
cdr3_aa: CSVDGLAGRTDTQYF

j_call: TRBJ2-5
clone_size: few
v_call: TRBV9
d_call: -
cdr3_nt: TGTGCCAGCAGCGGAGGAGGGGGGTTGGGTGAGACCCAGTACTTC
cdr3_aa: CASSGGGGLGETQYF

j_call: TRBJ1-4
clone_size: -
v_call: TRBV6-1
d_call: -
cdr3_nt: TGTGCCAGCAGTGAAGCTGGGGGGCAGGGAAAACTGTTTTTT
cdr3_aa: CASSEAGGQGKLFF

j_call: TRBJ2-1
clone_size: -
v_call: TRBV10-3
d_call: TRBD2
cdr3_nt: TGTGCCGTCAGTAAGTCCGAGCGGGAGAGGTACAATGAGCAGTTCTTC
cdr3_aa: CAVSKSERERYNEQFF

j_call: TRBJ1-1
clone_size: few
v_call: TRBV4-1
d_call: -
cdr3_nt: TGCGCCAGCAGCCCTCGGGACACACTAAACACTGAAGCTTTCTTT
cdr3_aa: CASSPRDTLNTEAFF

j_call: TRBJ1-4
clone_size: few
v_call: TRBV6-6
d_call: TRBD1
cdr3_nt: TGTGCCAGCAGCATGGACAGGGGAGGAGAAAAACTGTTTTTT
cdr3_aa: CASSMDRGGEKLFF

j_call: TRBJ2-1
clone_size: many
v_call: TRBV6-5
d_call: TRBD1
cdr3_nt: TGTGCCAGCAGCGGAGACAGGGGGTGGCACAATGAGCAGTTCTTC
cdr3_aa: CASSGDRGWHNEQFF

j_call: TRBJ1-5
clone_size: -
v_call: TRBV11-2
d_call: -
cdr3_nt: TGTGCCAGCAGCTCGCTTTCGGGGCGGGGGCAGCCCCAGCATTTT
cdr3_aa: CASSSLSGRGQPQHF

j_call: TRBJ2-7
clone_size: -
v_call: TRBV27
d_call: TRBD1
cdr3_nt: TGTGCCAGCAGTGCACAGGGGCCCCTGGGATACGAGCAGTACTTC
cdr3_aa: CASSAQGPLGYEQYF

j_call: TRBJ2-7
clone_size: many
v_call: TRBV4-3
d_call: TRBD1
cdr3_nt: TGCGCCAGCAGCCAAGATCGAGGGACAGCCTACGAGCAGTACTTC
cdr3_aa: CASSQDRGTAYEQYF

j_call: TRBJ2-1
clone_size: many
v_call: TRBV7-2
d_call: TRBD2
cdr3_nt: TGTGCCAGCAGCTTCACCGGGACTAGCGGGGGGGCATATGAGCAGTTCTTC
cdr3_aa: CASSFTGTSGGAYEQFF

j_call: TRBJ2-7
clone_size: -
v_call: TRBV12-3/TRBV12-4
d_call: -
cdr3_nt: TGTGCCAGCAGTGAATCGGCCTTCTACGAGCAGTACTTC
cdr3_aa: CASSESAFYEQYF

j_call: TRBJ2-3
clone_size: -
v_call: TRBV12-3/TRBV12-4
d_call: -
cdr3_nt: TGTGCCGGCAGTTTAGCGTCAGGGTCAGATACGCAGTATTTT
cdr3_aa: CAGSLASGSDTQYF

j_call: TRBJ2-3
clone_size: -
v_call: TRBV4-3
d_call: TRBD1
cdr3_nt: TGCGCCAGCAGCCGAGACAGGGACGAGCCAGATACGCAGTATTTT
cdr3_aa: CASSRDRDEPDTQYF

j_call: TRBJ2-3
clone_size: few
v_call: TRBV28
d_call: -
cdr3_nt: TGTGCCAGCAGGCGGGTTTTTAAGGCAGATACGCAGTATTTT
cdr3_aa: CASRRVFKADTQYF

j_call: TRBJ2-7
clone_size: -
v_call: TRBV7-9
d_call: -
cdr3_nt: TGTTCCAGCAGCTTTGAGGTGTACGAGCAGTACTTC
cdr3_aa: CSSSFEVYEQYF

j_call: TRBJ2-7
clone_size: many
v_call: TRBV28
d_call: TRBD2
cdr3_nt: TGTGCCAGCCGGGGGGGCTGGATCTCCTACGAGCAGTACTTC
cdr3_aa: CASRGGWISYEQYF

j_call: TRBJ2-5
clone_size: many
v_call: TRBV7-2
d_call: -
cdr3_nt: TGTGCCAGCAGCTCCCAGCGAGAGACCCAGTACTTC
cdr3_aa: CASSSQRETQYF

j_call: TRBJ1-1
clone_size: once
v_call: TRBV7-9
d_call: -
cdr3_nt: TGTGCCAGCAGCCAACCGAGAGGGGAAGGGACTGAAGCTTTCTTT
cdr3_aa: CASSQPRGEGTEAFF

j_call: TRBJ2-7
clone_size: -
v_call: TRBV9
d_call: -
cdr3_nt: TGTGCCAGCAGCCCTAACAGTGATGCCTACGAGCAGTACTTC
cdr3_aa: CASSPNSDAYEQYF

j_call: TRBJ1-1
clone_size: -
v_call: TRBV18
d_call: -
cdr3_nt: TGTGCCAGCTCACCTGGCAGGGAGGCGGAAGCTTTCTTT
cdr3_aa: CASSPGREAEAFF

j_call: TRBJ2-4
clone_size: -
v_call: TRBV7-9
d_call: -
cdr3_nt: TGTGCCAGCAGCCCATCGGTTCCCATTCAGTACTTC
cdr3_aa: CASSPSVPIQYF

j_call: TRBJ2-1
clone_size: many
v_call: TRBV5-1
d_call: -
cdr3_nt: TGCGCCAGCAGCTTGGGGGGCGGGACTCCGTACAATGAGCAGTTCTTC
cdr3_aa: CASSLGGGTPYNEQFF

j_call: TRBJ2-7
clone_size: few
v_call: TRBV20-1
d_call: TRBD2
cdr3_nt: TGCAGTGCTAGAGTCAGTGGTAGCGGGAGCTCCTACGAGCAGTACTTC
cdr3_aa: CSARVSGSGSSYEQYF

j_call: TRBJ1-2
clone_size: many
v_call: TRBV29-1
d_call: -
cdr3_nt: TGCAGCGCGGACGGAAACTATGGCTACACCTTC
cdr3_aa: CSADGNYGYTF